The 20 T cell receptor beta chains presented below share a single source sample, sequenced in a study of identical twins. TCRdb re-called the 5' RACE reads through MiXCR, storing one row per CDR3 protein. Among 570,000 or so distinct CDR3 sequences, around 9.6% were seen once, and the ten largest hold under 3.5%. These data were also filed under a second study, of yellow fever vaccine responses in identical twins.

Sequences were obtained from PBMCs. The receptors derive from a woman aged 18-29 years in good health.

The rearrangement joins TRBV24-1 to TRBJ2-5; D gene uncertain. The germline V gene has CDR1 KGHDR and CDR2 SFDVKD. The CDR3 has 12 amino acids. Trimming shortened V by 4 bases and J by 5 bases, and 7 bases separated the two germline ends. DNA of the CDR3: TGTGCCACCAGTGACCCATCGGAGACCCAGTACTTC. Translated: CATSDPSETQYF.

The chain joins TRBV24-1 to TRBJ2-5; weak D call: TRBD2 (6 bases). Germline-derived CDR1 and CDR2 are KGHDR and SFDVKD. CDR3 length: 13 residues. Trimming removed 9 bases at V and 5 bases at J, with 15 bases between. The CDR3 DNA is TGTGCCACCCGGGGGAGCTGGGGCGAGACCCAGTACTTC. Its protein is CATRGSWGETQYF.

CDR3 sequence (DNA): TGTGCCAGCGCCCCGCCGGGGGCCGTGGAGACCCAGTACTTC. Protein sequence: CASAPPGAVETQYF. The V gene is TRBV3-1, the J gene TRBJ2-5; D tentatively fits TRBD1 or TRBD2 (6 bases each). The CDR3 is 14 residues long. In germline, CDR1 is LGHDT, CDR2 YNNKEL (reference sequence). The ends were cut back, 8 bases at V and 5 bases at J, with 18 bases in the middle.

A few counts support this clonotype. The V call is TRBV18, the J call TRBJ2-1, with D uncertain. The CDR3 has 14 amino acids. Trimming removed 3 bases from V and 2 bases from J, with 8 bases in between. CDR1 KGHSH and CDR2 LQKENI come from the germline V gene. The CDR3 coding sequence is TGTGCCAGCTCACCGGGCTCGGCCTACAATGAGCAGTTCTTC. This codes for CASSPGSAYNEQFF.

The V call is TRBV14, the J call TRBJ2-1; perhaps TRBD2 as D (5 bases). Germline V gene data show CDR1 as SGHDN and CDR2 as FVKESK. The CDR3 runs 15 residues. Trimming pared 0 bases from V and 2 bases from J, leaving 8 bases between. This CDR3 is CASSQDLATYNEQFF. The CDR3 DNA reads TGTGCCAGCAGCCAAGACCTAGCTACCTACAATGAGCAGTTCTTC.

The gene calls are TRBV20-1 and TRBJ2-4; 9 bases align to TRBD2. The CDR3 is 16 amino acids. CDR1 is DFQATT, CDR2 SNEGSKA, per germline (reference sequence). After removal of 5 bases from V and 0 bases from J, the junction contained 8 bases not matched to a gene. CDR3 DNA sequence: TGCAGTGCTCAGCGGGGGGCCGGTCTAGCCAAAAACATTCAGTACTTC. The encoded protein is CSAQRGAGLAKNIQYF.

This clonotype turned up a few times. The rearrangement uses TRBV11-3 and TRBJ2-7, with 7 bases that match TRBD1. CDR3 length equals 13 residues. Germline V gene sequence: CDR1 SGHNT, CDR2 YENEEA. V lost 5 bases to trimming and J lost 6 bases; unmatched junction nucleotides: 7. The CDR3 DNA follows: TGTGCCAGCAGCCGAAGACAGGGTGCCGAGCAGTACTTC. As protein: CASSRRQGAEQYF.

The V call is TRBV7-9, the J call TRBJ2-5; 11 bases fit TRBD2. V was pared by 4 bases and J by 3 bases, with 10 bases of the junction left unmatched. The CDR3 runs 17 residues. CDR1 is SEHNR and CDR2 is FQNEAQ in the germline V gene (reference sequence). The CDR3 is CASSWERPLAGEETQYF. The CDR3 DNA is TGTGCCAGCAGCTGGGAGAGGCCACTAGCGGGGGAAGAGACCCAGTACTTC.

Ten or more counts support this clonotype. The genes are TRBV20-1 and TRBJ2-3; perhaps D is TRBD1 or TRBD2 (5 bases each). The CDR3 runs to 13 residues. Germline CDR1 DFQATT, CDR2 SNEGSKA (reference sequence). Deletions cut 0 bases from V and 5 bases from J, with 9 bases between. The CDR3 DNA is TGCAGTGCTAGAGAGGGACCTCGAGATACGCAGTATTTT. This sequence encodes CSAREGPRDTQYF.

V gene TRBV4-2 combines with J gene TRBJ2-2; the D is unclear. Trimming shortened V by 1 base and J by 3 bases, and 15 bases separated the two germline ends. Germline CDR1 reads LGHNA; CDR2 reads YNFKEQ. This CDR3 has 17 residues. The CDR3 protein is CASSQADKQGDTGELFF. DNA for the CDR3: TGTGCCAGCAGCCAAGCCGACAAGCAAGGTGACACCGGGGAGCTGTTTTTT.

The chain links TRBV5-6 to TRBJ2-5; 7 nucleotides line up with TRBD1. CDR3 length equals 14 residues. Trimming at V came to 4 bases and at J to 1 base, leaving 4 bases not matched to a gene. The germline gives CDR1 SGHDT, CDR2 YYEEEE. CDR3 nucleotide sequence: TGTGCCAGCAGCGCCGGGACAGCCCAAGAGACCCAGTACTTC. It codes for CASSAGTAQETQYF.

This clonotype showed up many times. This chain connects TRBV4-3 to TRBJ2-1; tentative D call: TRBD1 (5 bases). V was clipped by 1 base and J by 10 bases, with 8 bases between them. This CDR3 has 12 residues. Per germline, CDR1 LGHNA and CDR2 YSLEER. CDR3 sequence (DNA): TGCGCCAGCAGCCAAGTGGGGCGGGAGCAGTTCTTC. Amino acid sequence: CASSQVGREQFF.

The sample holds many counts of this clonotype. Here the CDR3 reads CASSYNTGELFF. As DNA, the CDR3 is TGTGCCAGCAGCTACAACACCGGGGAGCTGTTTTTT. This chain links TRBV5-5 with TRBJ2-2, with D hard to call. The V gene lost 3 bases and the J gene lost 2 bases, with 2 bases spanning the gap. CDR3 length equals 12 residues. Looked up from germline, CDR1 is SGHKS and CDR2 is YYEKEE (reference sequence).

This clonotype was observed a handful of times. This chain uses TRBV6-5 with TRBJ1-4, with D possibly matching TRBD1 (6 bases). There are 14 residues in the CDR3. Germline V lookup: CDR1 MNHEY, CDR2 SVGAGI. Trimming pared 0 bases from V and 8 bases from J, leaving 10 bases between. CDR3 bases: TGTGCCAGCAGTTACTCGACAGGAGGGGAAAAACTGTTTTTT. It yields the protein CASSYSTGGEKLFF.

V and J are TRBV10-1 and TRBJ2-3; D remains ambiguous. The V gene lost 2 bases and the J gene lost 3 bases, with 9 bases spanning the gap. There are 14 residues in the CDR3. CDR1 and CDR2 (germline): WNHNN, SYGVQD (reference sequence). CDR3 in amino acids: CASSEMMSTDTQYF. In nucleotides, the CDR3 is TGCGCCAGCAGTGAGATGATGAGTACAGATACGCAGTATTTT.

Written as DNA, the CDR3 is TGTGCCAGCACCTGGGGAGGGGGCCTGGAGACCCAGTACTTC. This sequence encodes CASTWGGGLETQYF. The V and J genes are TRBV7-9 and TRBJ2-5; D tentatively reads TRBD1 or TRBD2 (7 bases each). The CDR3 is made up of 14 amino acids. Looked up from germline, CDR1 is SEHNR and CDR2 is FQNEAQ (reference sequence). V lost 7 bases, J lost 5 bases, and 17 bases lay in between.

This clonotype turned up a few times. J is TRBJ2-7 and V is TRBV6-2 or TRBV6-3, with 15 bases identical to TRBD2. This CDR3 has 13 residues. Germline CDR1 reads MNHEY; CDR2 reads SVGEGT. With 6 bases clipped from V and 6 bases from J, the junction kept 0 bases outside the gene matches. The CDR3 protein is CASRGLAGGEQYF. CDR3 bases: TGTGCCAGCAGGGGACTAGCGGGAGGCGAGCAGTACTTC.

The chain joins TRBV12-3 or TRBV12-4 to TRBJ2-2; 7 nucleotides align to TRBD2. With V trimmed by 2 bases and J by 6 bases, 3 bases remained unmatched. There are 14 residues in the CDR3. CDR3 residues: CASSLNGLAGELFF. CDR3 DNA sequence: TGTGCCAGCAGTTTAAATGGACTAGCCGGGGAGCTGTTTTTT.

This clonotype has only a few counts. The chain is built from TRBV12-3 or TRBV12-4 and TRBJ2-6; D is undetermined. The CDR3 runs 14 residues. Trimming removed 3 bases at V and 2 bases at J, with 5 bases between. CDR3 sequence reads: CASSFSAGANVLTF. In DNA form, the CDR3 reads TGTGCCAGCAGTTTTTCGGCTGGGGCCAACGTCCTGACTTTC.

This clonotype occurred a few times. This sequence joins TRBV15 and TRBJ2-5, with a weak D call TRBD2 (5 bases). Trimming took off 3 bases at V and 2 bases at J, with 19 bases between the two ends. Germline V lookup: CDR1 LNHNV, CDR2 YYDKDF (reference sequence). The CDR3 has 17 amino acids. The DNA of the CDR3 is TGTGCCACCAGCAGCAGTTGGTTACTAGGCCCACAAGAGACCCAGTACTTC. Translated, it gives CATSSSWLLGPQETQYF.